This TCR beta chain stems from a study of shared clonotypes between healthy human individuals. Overall study context: Contributing individuals were two females and a few males aged 18 to 49. Every donor yielded three CD4 naive, three CD4 memory, two CD8 naive and one CD8 memory plate.

Findings and caveats of the study: The researchers took only blood, and tissue repertoires probably look different.

Clones were sequenced by immunoSEQ multiplex PCR, and TCRdb holds only the in-frame ones, with some missing. The sample yields about a million clones, roughly 80% seen once. The CDR3 totals 14 residues. With 3 bases clipped from V and 4 bases from J, the junction kept 3 bases outside the gene matches. Germline V lookup: CDR1 MNHEY, CDR2 SMNVEV (reference sequence). This clone was picked up one time. Its antigen remains unidentified. The chain couples TRBV27 to TRBJ1-3; 7 bases match TRBD1. This TCR was recovered from a man aged 18-30 years in good health. Some clones in this sample may be carry-over from other donors' samples. The sample was memory CD4+ T cells from PBMCs. As to subset: CD45RA-negative fraction. In nucleotides, the CDR3 is TGTGCCAGCAGTTTCACAGGGGCAGGAAACACCATATATTTT. Encoded protein: CASSFTGAGNTIYF.